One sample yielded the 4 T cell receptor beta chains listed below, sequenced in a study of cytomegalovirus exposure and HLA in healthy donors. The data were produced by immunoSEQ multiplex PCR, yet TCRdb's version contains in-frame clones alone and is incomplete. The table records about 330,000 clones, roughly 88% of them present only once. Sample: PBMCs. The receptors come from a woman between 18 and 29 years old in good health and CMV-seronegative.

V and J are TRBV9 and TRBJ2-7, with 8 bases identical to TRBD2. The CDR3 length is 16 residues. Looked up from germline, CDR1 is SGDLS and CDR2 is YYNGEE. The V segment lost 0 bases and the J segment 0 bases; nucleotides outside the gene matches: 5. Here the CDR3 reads CASSVGPSGSSYEQYF. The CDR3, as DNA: TGTGCCAGCAGCGTAGGCCCCAGCGGGAGCTCCTACGAGCAGTACTTC.

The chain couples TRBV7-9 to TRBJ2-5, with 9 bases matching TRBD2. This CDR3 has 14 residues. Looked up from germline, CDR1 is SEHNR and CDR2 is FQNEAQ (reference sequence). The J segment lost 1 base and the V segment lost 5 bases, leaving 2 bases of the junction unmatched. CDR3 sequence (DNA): TGTGCCAGCAGCGTACTAGCGGGCCAAGAGACCCAGTACTTC. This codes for CASSVLAGQETQYF. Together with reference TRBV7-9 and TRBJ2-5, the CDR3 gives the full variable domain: DTGVSQNPRHKITKRGQNVTFRCDPISEHNRLYWYRQTLGQGPEFLTYFQNEAQLEKSRLLSDRFSAERPKGSFSTLEIQRTEQGDSAMYLCASSVLAGQETQYFGPGTRLLVL.

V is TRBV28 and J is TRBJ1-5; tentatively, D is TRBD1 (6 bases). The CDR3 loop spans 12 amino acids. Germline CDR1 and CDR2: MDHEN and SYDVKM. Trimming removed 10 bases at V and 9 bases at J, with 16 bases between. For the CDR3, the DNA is TGTGCCACCCAGGGGCTCGCCTGGCCCCAGCATTTT. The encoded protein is CATQGLAWPQHF.

The CDR3 loop reads CASTRYNEQFF. For the CDR3, the DNA is TGTGCCAGCACCCGGTACAATGAGCAGTTCTTC. This chain uses TRBV27 with TRBJ2-1, with no clear D. V was clipped by 7 bases and J by 4 bases, with 5 bases between them. The germline gives CDR1 MNHEY, CDR2 SMNVEV (reference sequence). The CDR3 has 11 residues.